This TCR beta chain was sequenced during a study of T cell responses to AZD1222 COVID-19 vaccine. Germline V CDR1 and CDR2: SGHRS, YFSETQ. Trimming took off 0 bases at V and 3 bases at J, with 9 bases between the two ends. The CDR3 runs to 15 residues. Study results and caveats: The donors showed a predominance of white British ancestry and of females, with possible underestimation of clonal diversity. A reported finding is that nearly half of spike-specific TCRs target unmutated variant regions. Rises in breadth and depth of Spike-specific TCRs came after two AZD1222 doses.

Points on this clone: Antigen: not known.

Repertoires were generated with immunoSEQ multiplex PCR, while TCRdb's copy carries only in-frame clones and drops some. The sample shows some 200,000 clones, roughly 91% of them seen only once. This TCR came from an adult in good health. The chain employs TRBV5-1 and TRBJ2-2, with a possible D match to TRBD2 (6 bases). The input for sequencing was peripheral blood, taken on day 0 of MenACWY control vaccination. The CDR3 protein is CASSLASGDTGELFF. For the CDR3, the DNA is TGCGCCAGCAGCTTGGCGTCGGGGGACACCGGGGAGCTGTTTTTT.